This TCR beta chain comes out of a study of CD8+ T cells in alopecia areata. Across the whole study: At a dose of 5 to 10 mg twice daily, oral tofacitinib was given to treated patients. Tofacitinib therapy lasting 6 to 18 months was followed by 6 months off drug.

Isolated RNA was reverse transcribed into cDNA used as the sequencing template. Sequenced by immunoSEQ multiplex PCR; TCRdb stores in-frame clones only, minus some. The table lists more than 200,000 clones, under 80% of them singletons. General study results and limits: Scalp repertoires also include resident alphabeta T cells from normal skin.

Trimming shortened V by 2 bases and J by 4 bases, and 5 bases separated the two germline ends. Per the germline V gene, CDR1 is SGHRS and CDR2 is YFSETQ. This CDR3 has 12 residues. Concerning this clone: Its antigen is undetermined. This sample includes further DNA sequences coding for the same CDR3.

Lesional scalp punch biopsies and peripheral blood were collected from alopecia areata patients. The receptor was derived from a human donor with alopecia areata. The specimen was CD4+ T cells sorted from blood, collected at week 0. V gene TRBV5-1 combines with J gene TRBJ2-3; D is uncertain. The CDR3 bases are TGCGCCAGCAGCTTAACCCCAGATACGCAGTATTTT. This encodes CASSLTPDTQYF.